Presented here are 28 T cell receptor beta chains from one specimen sequenced in a study of T-cell memory formation after mild COVID-19 (dated by TCRdb to about 2021). Libraries were built with 5' RACE. Sequencing relied on an Illumina NovaSeq 6000. The public sequencing data were trimmed at Q25 with fastp and processed into clonotypes with MiXCR by TCRdb, which kept only in-frame beta chains. One record per CDR3 amino acid sequence lists the most common genes and DNA. The sample yields some 290,000 distinct CDR3 sequences; 15% to 20% were counted once. The biggest ten clones account for about a fifth of the sample. Sequencing used PBMCs or a T cell subset sorted from them (not recorded which). The receptors here all came from a man between 18 and 29 years old who had mild COVID-19 (a few samples of this study predate the infection). The sample titles of this study are shuffled in the database, so cell type and time point are left out; the donor was told from shared clones.

This clonotype has just a few counts. The V call is TRBV7-2, the J call TRBJ2-3, with no clear D. This CDR3 spans 15 amino acids. Germline CDR1 SGHTA, CDR2 FQGNSA. The V and J ends lost 5 bases and 0 bases respectively, with 12 bases between them. The CDR3 DNA is TGTGCCAGCAGCGGAATGATTGACAGCACAGATACGCAGTATTTT. This encodes CASSGMIDSTDTQYF.

The J gene is TRBJ2-3, the V gene TRBV20-1; D not certain. The V gene lost 5 bases and the J gene lost 4 bases, with 4 bases spanning the gap. CDR3 length: 10 amino acids. From germline, CDR1 is DFQATT and CDR2 SNEGSKA (reference sequence). Here the CDR3 DNA reads TGCAGTGCTCTATCAGATACGCAGTATTTT. This codes for CSALSDTQYF.

The chain uses TRBV7-9 and TRBJ2-7; D is possibly TRBD1 or TRBD2 (5 bases each). Trimming shortened V by 4 bases and J by 4 bases, and 14 bases separated the two germline ends. Germline V lookup: CDR1 SEHNR, CDR2 FQNEAQ (reference sequence). The CDR3 has 14 amino acids. CDR3 sequence (DNA): TGTGCCAGCAGCTCCGGGGACGAAGAATACGAGCAGTACGTC. Its protein product is CASSSGDEEYEQYV.

CDR3 in DNA: TGCACCAGCAGCTTCACTATAGCGGGGGAATACGAGCAGTACTTC. It codes for CTSSFTIAGEYEQYF. V and J are TRBV1 and TRBJ2-7; the table gives TRBD2 as D, unverified against the DNA. TRBV1 is a known pseudogene. The CDR3 has 15 amino acids.

This clonotype was found a few times. One junction end disagrees with the germline gene, perhaps due to a read error. The V gene is TRBV7-3, the J gene TRBJ2-1; the match to TRBD2 covers 8 bases. Germline assignment: CDR1 SGHTA and CDR2 FQGTGA. The CDR3 contains 12 residues. CDR3 region: CSSGSSYNEQFF. CDR3 sequence (DNA): TGTTCCAGCGGGAGCTCCTACAATGAGCAGTTCTTC.

The genes are TRBV6-1 and TRBJ2-3; the D gene is possibly TRBD2 (5 bases). The CDR3 is made up of 14 amino acids. Trimming took off 8 bases at V and 2 bases at J, with 14 bases between the two ends. Germline CDR1 is MNHNS and CDR2 is SASEGT. DNA of the CDR3: TGTGCCAGCTCGGCCATGAGGGCCACAGATACGCAGTATTTT. This codes for CASSAMRATDTQYF.

This clonotype was observed a handful of times. The chain carries TRBV29-1 and TRBJ1-1; D call uncertain. Trimming stripped 5 bases from V and 6 bases from J, with 19 bases between. This CDR3 region has 14 residues. Per the germline V gene, CDR1 is SQVTM and CDR2 is ANQGSEA. CDR3 bases: TGCAGCGTTTGGCCCTCGGCCGGTAGGGCTGAAGCTTTCTTT. Encoded protein: CSVWPSAGRAEAFF.

This clonotype was counted between two and nine times. The J gene is TRBJ2-7, the V gene TRBV7-9; D remains unclear. CDR3 length: 13 residues. Germline lookup yields CDR1 SEHNR and CDR2 FQNEAQ (reference sequence). Trimming removed 6 bases at V and 2 bases at J, with 11 bases between. The CDR3 nucleotides read TGTGCCAGCAGTCCGTCAGAAGCCTACGAGCAGTACTTC. Encoded protein: CASSPSEAYEQYF.

The V call is TRBV10-2, the J call TRBJ2-3, with no clear D. Trimming pared 10 bases from V and 2 bases from J, leaving 16 bases between. Germline loops: CDR1 WSHSY, CDR2 SAAADI. The CDR3 totals 14 residues. The CDR3 DNA sequence: TGCGCCACCACGGACCGCATAGTCACAGATACGCAGTATTTT. Its translation: CATTDRIVTDTQYF.

This chain joins TRBV5-1 and TRBJ2-1; 7 bases align to TRBD2. Per the germline V gene, CDR1 is SGHRS and CDR2 is YFSETQ. V lost 1 base to trimming and J lost 7 bases; unmatched junction nucleotides: 8. This CDR3 spans 15 amino acids. As DNA, the CDR3 is TGCGCCAGCAGCTTGAGGCGGGGGAGCGGAAATGAGCAGTTCTTC. As protein: CASSLRRGSGNEQFF.

This chain uses TRBV9 with TRBJ2-7; D remains ambiguous. V was cut by 4 bases and J by 0 bases, with 11 bases left in between. Germline V gene sequence: CDR1 SGDLS, CDR2 YYNGEE. The CDR3 sequence is 14 residues long. This CDR3 reads CASSPGRSSYEQYF. The CDR3 coding sequence is TGTGCCAGCAGCCCTGGACGGAGCTCCTACGAGCAGTACTTC.

This clonotype has a handful of counts. This chain uses TRBV4-1 with TRBJ2-5; D may match TRBD1 or TRBD2 (5 bases each). CDR3 size: 14 residues. The germline V gene has CDR1 MGHRA and CDR2 YSYEKL. Between the trimmed V and J ends, which lost 0 bases and 4 bases, there was a span of 9 bases. CDR3 amino acids: CASSQDAGRETQYF. The CDR3 bases are TGCGCCAGCAGCCAAGATGCAGGGAGAGAGACCCAGTACTTC.

The sample holds a few counts of this clonotype. This sequence joins TRBV4-3 and TRBJ2-7, with D hard to call. V lost 0 bases, J lost 0 bases, and 15 bases lay in between. Germline CDR1 reads LGHNA; CDR2 reads YSLEER. The CDR3 covers 17 residues. CDR3 bases: TGCGCCAGCAGCCAAGAATACCCAGTTTGGGGCTCCTACGAGCAGTACTTC. Translation: CASSQEYPVWGSYEQYF.

The rearrangement joins TRBV4-3 to TRBJ2-1, with 9 bases that match TRBD2. There are 17 residues in the CDR3. The germline CDR1 and CDR2 sequences are LGHNA and YSLEER. Trimming removed 0 bases from V and 7 bases from J; junction bases left unmatched: 10. The CDR3 sequence is CASSQDSLRGGRNEQFF. The CDR3, as DNA: TGCGCCAGCAGCCAAGATTCATTGCGGGGGGGCAGGAATGAGCAGTTCTTC.

V gene TRBV5-5 combines with J gene TRBJ1-1; unclear D gene. Germline V CDR1 and CDR2: SGHKS, YYEKEE (reference sequence). Trimming removed 0 bases at V and 13 bases at J, with 10 bases between. The CDR3 contains 11 residues. The chain's CDR3 is CASSLETVGFF. For the CDR3, the DNA is TGTGCCAGCAGCTTGGAAACGGTCGGTTTCTTT.

This clonotype was detected a few times. This sequence joins TRBV7-9 and TRBJ1-5; 7 bases fit TRBD1. The germline CDR1 and CDR2 sequences are SEHNR and FQNEAQ (reference sequence). After removal of 1 base from V and 5 bases from J, the junction contained 2 bases not matched to a gene. The CDR3 consists of 14 residues. This chain's CDR3 is CASSLGQGHQPQHF. CDR3 sequence (DNA): TGTGCCAGCAGCTTAGGACAGGGCCATCAGCCCCAGCATTTT.

V usage is TRBV10-1 and J usage is TRBJ2-1, with D possibly TRBD2 on 6 matching bases. The CDR3 length is 18 residues. V lost 0 bases and J lost 6, with 21 bases in between. Germline V CDR1 and CDR2: WNHNN, SYGVQD (reference sequence). The CDR3 loop reads CASSESSIGGSETNEQFF. CDR3 nucleotide sequence: TGCGCCAGCAGTGAGTCTAGTATTGGGGGGTCCGAAACCAATGAGCAGTTCTTC.

The chain links TRBV4-1 to TRBJ2-1, with D hard to call. Germline V CDR1 and CDR2: MGHRA, YSYEKL. This CDR3 region has 14 residues. Trimming removed 1 base from V and 8 bases from J, with 12 bases in between. The CDR3 loop is CASSQVPRFDEQFF. In DNA form, the CDR3 reads TGCGCCAGCAGCCAAGTCCCCAGGTTCGATGAGCAGTTCTTC.

This clonotype was observed a few times. The chain carries TRBV29-1 and TRBJ1-2, with 10 nucleotides matching TRBD1. Germline values: CDR1 SQVTM, CDR2 ANQGSEA. The trim removed 0 bases at V and 6 bases at J, leaving 7 bases unmatched. The CDR3 contains 15 residues. DNA of the CDR3: TGCAGCGTTGAAGAACCGGGACAGGGGAGGGATGGCTACACCTTC. Translation gives CSVEEPGQGRDGYTF.

The chain combines TRBV29-1 with TRBJ2-6; no clear D gene. The CDR3 covers 14 residues. The V end lost 4 bases, the J end lost 1 base, and 8 bases lay between the germline ends. From germline, CDR1 is SQVTM and CDR2 ANQGSEA. CDR3 DNA: TGCAGCGTTGTGGTGCAGTCTGGGGCCAACGTCCTGACTTTC. Translation: CSVVVQSGANVLTF. Full variable domain (rest looked up from reference TRBV29-1 and TRBJ2-6): SAVISQKPSRDICQRGTSLTIQCQVDSQVTMMFWYRQQPGQSLTLIATANQGSEATYESGFVIDKFPISRPNLTFSTLTVSNMSPEDSSIYLCSVVVQSGANVLTFGAGSRLTVL.

The CDR3 coding sequence is TGTGCCAGCAGCCAAGTAGTCGGGGGTGGCAATCAGCCCCAGCATTTT. It encodes CASSQVVGGGNQPQHF. The chain couples TRBV4-2 to TRBJ1-5, with a possible D match to TRBD1 (5 bases). Germline lookup yields CDR1 LGHNA and CDR2 YNFKEQ. The CDR3 spans 16 residues. V lost 1 base, J lost 2 bases, and 12 bases lay in between.

This clonotype was picked up a small number of times. V is TRBV7-2 and J is TRBJ2-7; D ambiguous. The CDR3 contains 15 residues. Germline CDR1 SGHTA, CDR2 FQGNSA. V lost 5 bases to trimming and J lost 0 bases, with 14 bases between them. CDR3 DNA: TGTGCCAGCAGCGGGTCCGGCACAGTCTCCTACGAGCAGTACTTC. It specifies CASSGSGTVSYEQYF.

The J gene is TRBJ2-1, the V gene TRBV20-1, with 9 bases identical to TRBD1. Germline loops: CDR1 DFQATT, CDR2 SNEGSKA (reference sequence). This CDR3 contains 13 residues. Trimming at V came to 6 bases and at J to 5 bases, leaving 5 bases not matched to a gene. CDR3 amino acids: CSARTGVDNEQFF. The CDR3 DNA sequence: TGCAGTGCCAGGACAGGGGTTGACAATGAGCAGTTCTTC.

This clonotype was detected only a few times. The chain has TRBV10-3 and TRBJ2-7; 7 positions match TRBD1. The CDR3 loop spans 15 amino acids. V shed 3 bases, J shed 0 bases, and the junction held 5 bases outside the gene matches. Germline assignment: CDR1 ENHRY and CDR2 SYGVKD. The CDR3 DNA reads as TGTGCCATCAGTGATTCCACAGGGGTCTCCTACGAGCAGTACTTC. Its protein product is CAISDSTGVSYEQYF.

This sequence joins TRBV12-3 or TRBV12-4 and TRBJ2-7; D is uncertain. Trimming stripped 5 bases from V and 6 bases from J, with 11 bases between. This CDR3 spans 12 amino acids. CDR3 amino acids: CASSDTGSEQYF. CDR3 coding DNA: TGTGCCAGCAGTGACACTGGTTCCGAGCAGTACTTC.

Details on this clonotype: Germline and junction disagree at one end, which may indicate a read error. J is TRBJ2-3 and V is TRBV5-6; D gene uncertain. This CDR3 is built from 17 residues. CDR1 and CDR2 from the germline V gene are SGHDT and YYEEEE. CDR3 amino acids: CASRLIRTAASTDTQYF. The CDR3 DNA is TGTGCCAGCCGCTTGATTCGGACCGCCGCTAGCACAGATACGCAGTATTTT.

This clonotype came up a few times. V gene TRBV4-1 combines with J gene TRBJ1-5; D perhaps matches TRBD1 (5 bases). This CDR3 comprises 15 residues. In germline, CDR1 is MGHRA, CDR2 YSYEKL. Trimming shortened V by 1 base and J by 4 bases, and 11 bases separated the two germline ends. The CDR3 nucleotides are TGCGCCAGCAGCCAAGTTCCAGGGCCGAATCAGCCCCAGCATTTT. Translating it yields CASSQVPGPNQPQHF.

This clonotype was seen more than once but under ten times. This chain links TRBV12-3 or TRBV12-4 with TRBJ1-5; 7 bases are shared with TRBD1. This CDR3 contains 14 residues. Trimming at V came to 5 bases and at J to 8 bases, leaving 9 bases not matched to a gene. The CDR3 DNA follows: TGTGCCAGCAGTCCAGCGACAGGGTGGGAGCCCCAGCATTTT. Its translation: CASSPATGWEPQHF.